Shown below are 10 T cell receptor beta chains from a single sample sequenced in a study of cytomegalovirus exposure and HLA in healthy donors. Use of 60 Vbeta and 13 Jbeta primers characterized the PCR. Sequenced by immunoSEQ multiplex PCR; TCRdb stores in-frame clones only, minus some. The top ten hold 5.5% to 7.5% of the sample, which has roughly 150,000 clones, 60% to 85% seen once. Sequencing was done on a sample of PBMCs. The receptors were sampled from a woman in her forties in good health and CMV-seropositive.

DNA for the CDR3: TGCGCCAGCAGTGTTCGTGTCACAGATACGCAGTATTTT. Amino acid sequence: CASSVRVTDTQYF. The V gene is TRBV10-1, the J gene TRBJ2-3, with no clear D. Deletions cut 4 bases from V and 2 bases from J, with 7 bases between. CDR1 is WNHNN, CDR2 SYGVQD, per germline (reference sequence). The CDR3 loop spans 13 amino acids.

The V and J genes are TRBV20-1 and TRBJ1-2; D is perhaps TRBD1 (5 bases). Germline CDR1 is DFQATT and CDR2 is SNEGSKA (reference sequence). The V gene lost 7 bases and the J gene lost 7 bases, with 13 bases spanning the gap. The CDR3 runs to 11 residues. CDR3 sequence (DNA): TGCAGTGTTAGGGGCGCGGGTGGCTACACCTTC. Protein: CSVRGAGGYTF.

V usage is TRBV10-2 and J usage is TRBJ2-2, with D unresolved. Trimming took off 4 bases at V and 7 bases at J, with 10 bases between the two ends. This CDR3 contains 13 residues. CDR1 and CDR2 from the germline V gene are WSHSY and SAAADI. This CDR3 reads CASSVSHGGELFF. The DNA for the CDR3 is TGCGCCAGCAGTGTAAGCCACGGCGGGGAGCTGTTTTTT.

Comment on this clone: The identical CDR3 is also encoded by other nucleotide sequences in the sample. V gene TRBV9 combines with J gene TRBJ2-5, with D possibly being TRBD2 (5 bases). Germline V lookup: CDR1 SGDLS, CDR2 YYNGEE. The V end lost 1 base, the J end lost 4 bases, and 8 bases lay between the germline ends. The CDR3 has 13 residues. DNA for the CDR3: TGTGCCAGCAGCGTATCCCGGGGAGAGACCCAGTACTTC. It encodes CASSVSRGETQYF.

In the case of this clone: Germline and junction disagree at one end, which may indicate a read error. J is TRBJ2-2 and V is TRBV7-7; D perhaps matches TRBD2 (5 bases). The CDR3 covers 13 residues. Per the germline V gene, CDR1 is SSHAT and CDR2 is FNYEAQ (reference sequence). CDR3 sequence: CASSARGTGELFF. CDR3 nucleotide sequence: TGTGCTAGCAGCGCCCGAGGGACCGGGGAGCTGTTTTTT.

The chain employs TRBV4-3 and TRBJ1-2; D is unresolved. This CDR3 contains 15 residues. Germline V gene sequence: CDR1 LGHNA, CDR2 YSLEER. Trimming removed 1 base at V and 4 bases at J, with 13 bases between. CDR3 DNA sequence: TGCGCCAGCAGCCAAGTCGCAGATCCCTCCTATGGCTACACCTTC. Amino acid sequence: CASSQVADPSYGYTF.

To note about this clone: The sample carries other DNA sequences with the same CDR3. The chain recombines TRBV9 with TRBJ2-3; unclear D gene. Trimming stripped 2 bases from V and 6 bases from J, with 16 bases between. This CDR3 is built from 15 residues. CDR1 and CDR2 (germline): SGDLS, YYNGEE. The CDR3 region is CASSVGLVIPDTQYF. The CDR3 bases are TGTGCCAGCAGCGTGGGCCTCGTAATCCCGGATACGCAGTATTTT.

V gene TRBV29-1 combines with J gene TRBJ2-3, with D hard to call. The V end lost 2 bases, the J end lost 4 bases, and 7 bases lay between the germline ends. Per the germline V gene, CDR1 is SQVTM and CDR2 is ANQGSEA. The CDR3 is made up of 12 amino acids. The CDR3 bases are TGCAGCGTTGAAAACAGCCCAGATACGCAGTATTTT. Encoded protein: CSVENSPDTQYF.

The chain uses TRBV28 and TRBJ1-3; D perhaps matches TRBD1 (6 bases). The V and J ends lost 10 bases and 1 base respectively, with 20 bases between them. In germline, CDR1 is MDHEN, CDR2 SYDVKM. CDR3 length: 16 amino acids. The CDR3 nucleotides read TGTGCCACCGTCCGACAGGCACGGTCGTCTGGAAACACCATATATTTT. It specifies CATVRQARSSGNTIYF.

The chain couples TRBV9 to TRBJ2-1, with D tentatively TRBD1 (6 bases). The CDR3 runs 15 residues. CDR1 and CDR2 (germline): SGDLS, YYNGEE. Trimming removed 0 bases from V and 4 bases from J, with 11 bases in between. CDR3 protein: CASSVGDRGYNEQFF. Here the CDR3 DNA reads TGTGCCAGCAGCGTAGGTGATAGGGGGTACAATGAGCAGTTCTTC.